Reported below is one TCR beta chain. It lacks a known antigen. Base qualities were left out, and no much larger clone turns up one base away. These data come from a study of CD4 T cells in relation to SARS-CoV-2 and coronaviruses (dated by TCRdb to about 2021). Describing the broader study: The ViraFEST assay cultured PBMCs with antigen for under 11 days, then sequenced TCR beta CDR3s to find antigen-specific clonal expansions. The Adaptive Biotechnologies TCR-sequencing kit was used to sequence samples from a few pre-COVID donors and the naive versus memory experiments, whereas other data were Illumina-based. At the level of individual TCR clonotypes, the study evaluated whether memory CD4+ T cells crossreact between the spike proteins of SARS-CoV-2 and those of common cold coronaviruses. A different TCR-beta assay, based on Illumina, was used to sequence expansion assays from other donors in the study. An HIV-1 Nef peptide pool or a culture without peptide was used as the negative reference condition. HLA restriction was mapped for shared crossreactive spike epitopes using patient-derived lymphoblastoid cell lines.

What the work shows at the level of the full study, not this receptor alone: Around 65% of donors had memory CD4+ clonotypes that crossrecognized SARS-CoV-2 and at least one common cold coronavirus spike. Because no donor provided both pre-pandemic and post-infection samples, tracing the source of pre-existing responses was limited. The study was constrained by small numbers of patients and of tested TCRs. Since the crossreactivity analysis centred on spike protein, crossreactivity against other viral proteins was not assessed. Crossreactive clones showed significantly weaker SARS-CoV-2-driven expansion than monoreactive clones, consistent with antigenic imprinting.

Looking up the germline V gene yields CDR1 SQVTM and CDR2 ANQGSEA. The CDR3 sequence holds 14 residues, the cysteine and phenylalanine included. Left in the record is the CDR3 DNA by itself, 42 bases read in frame from the first base. Trimming at the junction amounts to 2 bases on V and 6 bases on J, and the germline ends lie 15 bases apart. The library was built by means of the immunoSEQ multiplex PCR assay. The authors' analysis ran thus. During preprocessing, nonproductive sequences were discarded, as were any CDR3s that did not begin with C, did not end with F or W, or were shorter than 7 amino acids. Antigen-specific clonotypes were called with the MANAFEST web app on the basis of expansion relative to the reference and to other culture wells. A clone was considered positive if significant expansion relative to the reference culture was observed in 2 of 3 replicate wells at an FDR below 0.05. To be called positive, a clone also had to show significant expansion compared with every other tandem well and an odds ratio greater than 5. CDR3 homology was quantified as pairwise Levenshtein distance, calculated with the stringdist R package after three terminal residues were trimmed from each end. In its TCRdb copy, this immuneACCESS table keeps in-frame sequences only and misses some clones. Where compared with another copy, unresolved V genes explain less than half of these, and the others have no known cause. D and trimming were read from the DNA, whereas the V and J calls and clone size are those reported in that table. The sample yields 10,000 or so clones; 80% to 90% were counted once. The top ten constitute less than 30% of the sample.

CD4+ T cells from unexposed donors were collected before the COVID-19 pandemic (2011-2018). After approximately 11 days of culture, CD4+ T cells were isolated with the EasySep CD4+ T cell isolation kit. Unexposed donor CD4+ T cells were tested for reactivity to SARS-CoV-2 S and N and four common cold coronavirus spike pools, as cell number allowed. Each well received two million PBMCs, cultured in IMDM supplemented with approximately 5.2% human AB serum and 9.5 to 10 IU/ml IL-2. Half of the culture medium was replaced with fresh IL-2-containing medium on days 3 and 7. Triplicate replicate wells were generally used for each peptide culture condition. Leukapheresis product for the unexposed donors was bought commercially. PBMCs were isolated from leukapheresis product or whole blood by Ficoll-Paque PLUS gradient centrifugation. PBMCs were either cryopreserved at -140 degrees C or used fresh in the expansion assay. The QIAamp Micro DNA Kit was used to extract genomic DNA from the CD4+ T cells.

The V and J genes are TRBV29-1 and TRBJ2-3; the D region possibly corresponds to TRBD2 (6 bases align). The receptor was derived from a human donor in good health. Sequencing was carried out using CD4+ T cells from PBMCs, cultured in vitro. At the DNA level, the sequence is TGCAGCGTTGAAAAAACGGAAGGAGGGGATACGCAGTATTTT. This codes for CSVEKTEGGDTQYF.